The clone carrying this T cell receptor beta chain came up a few times. What it recognizes is unknown. CDR3 length: 15 residues. Germline CDR1 SGHTA, CDR2 FQGNSA. Trimming cost V 4 bases and J 3 bases; bases outside gene matches: 9. This record comes from a study of cytomegalovirus exposure and HLA in healthy donors. Whole-study results and caveats: Common viral pathogens were later found to be apparently linked to several of the most significant clusters. Later examination showed HLA-associated TCR beta chains had greater clonal expansion than equally common others. An assumption of roughly uniform sequencing depth across donors underlay the presence/absence analyses.

PCR primers comprised 60 Vbeta and 13 Jbeta primers. Produced via immunoSEQ multiplex PCR; TCRdb's table is partial and in-frame only. Of 95,000 to 130,000 clones listed, 55% to 65% were seen once; the top ten hold just under 9.5%. The specimen was PBMCs. V is TRBV7-2 and J is TRBJ2-7; 7 bases map to TRBD2. This sequence originates from a woman aged 40-49 years in good health and CMV-seropositive. The CDR3 nucleotides are TGTGCCAGCAGCTCTTTTGGGACTACGAGCTACGAGCAGTACTTC. It is translated as CASSSFGTTSYEQYF.